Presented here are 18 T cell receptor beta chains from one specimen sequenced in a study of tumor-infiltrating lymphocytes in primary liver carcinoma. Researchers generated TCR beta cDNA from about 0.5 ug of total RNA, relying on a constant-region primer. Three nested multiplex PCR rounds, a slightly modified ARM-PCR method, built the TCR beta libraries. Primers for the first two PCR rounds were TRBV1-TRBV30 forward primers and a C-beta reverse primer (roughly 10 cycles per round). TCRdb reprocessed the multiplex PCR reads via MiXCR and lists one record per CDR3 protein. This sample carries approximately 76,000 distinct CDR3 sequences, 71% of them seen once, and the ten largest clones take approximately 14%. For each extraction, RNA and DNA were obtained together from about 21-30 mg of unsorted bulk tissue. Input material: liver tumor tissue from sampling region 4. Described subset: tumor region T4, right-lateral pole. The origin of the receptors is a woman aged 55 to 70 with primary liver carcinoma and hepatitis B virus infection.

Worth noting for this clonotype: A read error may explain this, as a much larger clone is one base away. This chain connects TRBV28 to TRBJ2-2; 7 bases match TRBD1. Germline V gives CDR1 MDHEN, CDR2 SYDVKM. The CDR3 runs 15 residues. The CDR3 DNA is TGTTCCAGCAGCGGACAGGAAACCTTCACCGGGGAGCTGTTTTTT. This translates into CSSSGQETFTGELFF.

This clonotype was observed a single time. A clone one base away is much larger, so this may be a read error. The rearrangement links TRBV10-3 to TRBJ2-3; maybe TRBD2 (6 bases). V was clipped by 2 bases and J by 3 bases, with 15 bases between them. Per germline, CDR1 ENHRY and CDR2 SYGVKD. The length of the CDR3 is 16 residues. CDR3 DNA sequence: TGTGCCATCAGTGAGAGGGACGGGGGACCAACAGATACGCAGTATTTT. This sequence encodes CAISERDGGPTDTQYF.

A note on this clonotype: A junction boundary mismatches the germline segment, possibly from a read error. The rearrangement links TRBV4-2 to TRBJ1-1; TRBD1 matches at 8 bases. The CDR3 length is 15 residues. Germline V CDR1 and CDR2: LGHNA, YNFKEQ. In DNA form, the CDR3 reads TGTACCAGCAGTCAGCGACAGGGGACGTTGACTGAAGCTTTCTTT. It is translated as CTSSQRQGTLTEAFF.

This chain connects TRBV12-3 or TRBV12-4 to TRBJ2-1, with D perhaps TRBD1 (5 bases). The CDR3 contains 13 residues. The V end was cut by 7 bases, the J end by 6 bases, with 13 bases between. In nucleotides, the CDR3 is TGTGCCAGCACGCAGGGATCATGCAATGAGCAGTTCTTC. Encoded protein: CASTQGSCNEQFF.

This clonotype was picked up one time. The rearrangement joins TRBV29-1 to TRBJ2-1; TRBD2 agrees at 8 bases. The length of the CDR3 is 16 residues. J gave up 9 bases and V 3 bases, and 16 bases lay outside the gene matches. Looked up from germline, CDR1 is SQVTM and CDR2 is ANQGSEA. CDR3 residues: CSVEGTSARAVSEQFF. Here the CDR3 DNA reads TGCAGCGTTGAGGGGACTAGTGCGAGGGCCGTTAGTGAGCAGTTCTTC.

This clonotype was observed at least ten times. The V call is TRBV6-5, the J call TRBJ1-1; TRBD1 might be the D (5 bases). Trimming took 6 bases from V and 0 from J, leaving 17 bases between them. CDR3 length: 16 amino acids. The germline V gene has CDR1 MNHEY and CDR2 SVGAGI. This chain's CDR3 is CASRGLRLGVNTEAFF. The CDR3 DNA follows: TGTGCCAGCAGAGGACTACGTCTAGGGGTGAACACTGAAGCTTTCTTT.

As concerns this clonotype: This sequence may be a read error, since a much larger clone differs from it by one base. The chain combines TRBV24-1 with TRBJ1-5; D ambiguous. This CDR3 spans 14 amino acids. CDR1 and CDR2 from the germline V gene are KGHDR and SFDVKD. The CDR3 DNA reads TGTGGCACCAGTGTTGGCGGTGAGAATCAGCCCCAGCATTTT. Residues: CGTSVGGENQPQHF.

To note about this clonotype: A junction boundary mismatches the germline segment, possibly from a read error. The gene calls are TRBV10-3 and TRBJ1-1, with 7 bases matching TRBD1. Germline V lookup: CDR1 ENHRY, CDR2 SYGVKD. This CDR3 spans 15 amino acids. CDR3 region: CTITRGTAMNAEAFF. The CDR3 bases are TGTACCATCACGAGAGGGACAGCTATGAACGCTGAAGCTTTCTTT.

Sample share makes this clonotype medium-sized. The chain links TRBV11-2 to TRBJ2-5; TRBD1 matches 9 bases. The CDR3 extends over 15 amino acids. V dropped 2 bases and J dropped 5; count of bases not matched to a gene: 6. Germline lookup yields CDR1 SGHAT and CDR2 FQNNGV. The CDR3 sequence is CASSLRTGEGETQYF. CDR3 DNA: TGTGCCAGCAGCTTAAGGACAGGGGAAGGGGAGACCCAGTACTTC.

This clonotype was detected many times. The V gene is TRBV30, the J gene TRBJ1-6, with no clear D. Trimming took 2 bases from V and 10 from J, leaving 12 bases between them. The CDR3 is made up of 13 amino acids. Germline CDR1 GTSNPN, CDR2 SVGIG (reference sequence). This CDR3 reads CAWSLSGESPLHF. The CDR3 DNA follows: TGTGCCTGGAGTCTCAGCGGCGAGTCACCCCTCCACTTT.

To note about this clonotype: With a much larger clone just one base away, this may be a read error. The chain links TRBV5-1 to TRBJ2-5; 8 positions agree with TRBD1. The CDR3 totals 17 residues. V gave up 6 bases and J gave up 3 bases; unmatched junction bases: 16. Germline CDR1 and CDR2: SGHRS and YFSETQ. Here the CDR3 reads CASIPGQAGGIEETQYF. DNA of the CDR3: TGCGCCAGCATCCCGGGACAGGCGGGCGGTATTGAAGAGACCCAGTACTTC.

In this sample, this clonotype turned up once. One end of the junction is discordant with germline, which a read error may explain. The CDR3 spells CASNYPDQGSYYTF. CDR3 DNA: TGTGCCAGCAATTACCCGGACCAAGGCTCCTATTACACCTTC. The chain couples TRBV6-6 to TRBJ1-2; D unclear. CDR1 and CDR2 from the germline V gene are MNHNY and SVGAGI (reference sequence). CDR3 length: 14 residues.

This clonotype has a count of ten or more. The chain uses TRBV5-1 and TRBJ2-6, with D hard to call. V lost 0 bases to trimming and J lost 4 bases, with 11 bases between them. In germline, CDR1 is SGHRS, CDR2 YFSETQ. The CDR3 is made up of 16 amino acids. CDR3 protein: CASSLGLSGGANVLTF. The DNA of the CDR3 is TGCGCCAGCAGCTTGGGCCTGTCAGGAGGGGCCAACGTCCTGACTTTC.

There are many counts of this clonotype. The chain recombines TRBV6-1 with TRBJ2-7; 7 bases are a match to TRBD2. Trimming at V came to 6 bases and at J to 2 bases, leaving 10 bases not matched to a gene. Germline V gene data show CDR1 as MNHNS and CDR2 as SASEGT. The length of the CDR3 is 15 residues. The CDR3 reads CASSVLGEGPYEQYF. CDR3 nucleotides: TGTGCCAGCAGCGTTCTAGGGGAGGGCCCCTACGAGCAGTACTTC.

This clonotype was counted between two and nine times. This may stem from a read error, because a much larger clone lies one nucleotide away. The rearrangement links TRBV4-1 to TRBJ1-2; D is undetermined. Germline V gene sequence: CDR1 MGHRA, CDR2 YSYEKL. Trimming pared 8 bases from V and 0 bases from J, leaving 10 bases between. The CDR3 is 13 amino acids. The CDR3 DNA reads TGCGCCAGCCGCTACGACCCTAACTATGGCTACACCTTC. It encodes CASRYDPNYGYTF.

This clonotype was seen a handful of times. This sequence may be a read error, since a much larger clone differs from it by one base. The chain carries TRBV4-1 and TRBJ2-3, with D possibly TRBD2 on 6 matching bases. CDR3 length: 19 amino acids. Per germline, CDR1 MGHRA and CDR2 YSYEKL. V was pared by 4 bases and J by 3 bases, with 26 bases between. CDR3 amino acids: CASSPMAGNLPRRTDTQYF. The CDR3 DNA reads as TGCGCCAGCAGCCCCATGGCGGGAAACCTCCCCCGGCGGACAGATACGCAGTATTTT.

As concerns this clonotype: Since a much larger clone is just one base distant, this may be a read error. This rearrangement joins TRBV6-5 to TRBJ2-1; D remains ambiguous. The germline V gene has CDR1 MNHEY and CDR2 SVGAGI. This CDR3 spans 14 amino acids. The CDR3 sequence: CANSYSTRDNEQFF. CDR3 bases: TGTGCCAACAGTTACTCGACACGTGACAATGAGCAGTTCTTC.

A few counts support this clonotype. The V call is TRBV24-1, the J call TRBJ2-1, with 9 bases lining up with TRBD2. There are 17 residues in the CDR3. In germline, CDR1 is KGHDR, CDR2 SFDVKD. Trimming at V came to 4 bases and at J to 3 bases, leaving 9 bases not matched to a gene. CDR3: CATSDFGGGADYNEQFF. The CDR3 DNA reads TGTGCCACCAGTGACTTTGGCGGGGGGGCGGACTACAATGAGCAGTTCTTC.